This TCR beta chain was identified in a study of CD8 T cells in ankylosing spondylitis. This clonotype was observed a few times. What it binds is not known. Per germline, CDR1 DFQATT and CDR2 SNEGSKA (reference sequence). V gave up 1 base and J gave up 1 base; unmatched junction bases: 8. The CDR3 covers 16 residues. A single record per CDR3 protein comes from TCRdb applying MiXCR to the 5' RACE reads. The table lists more than 400,000 distinct CDR3 sequences, under 5.5% of them singletons. Study results and limitations: A TCR beta motif of under 10 highly homologous variants seemed to mark ankylosing spondylitis blood.

What was sequenced was blood, either unsorted or a sorted T cell fraction (not recorded which). The rearrangement links TRBV20-1 to TRBJ2-3; TRBD1 aligns across 7 bases. This clonotype was obtained from a male donor with ankylosing spondylitis. The CDR3 here is CSARAATGMGTDTQYF. CDR3 DNA sequence: TGCAGTGCTAGAGCTGCGACAGGGATGGGCACAGATACGCAGTATTTT.